This T cell receptor beta chain was observed in a study of blood T cell repertoires in COVID-19. Study-level information: The United States, Italy and Spain were the sources of the acute and convalescent COVID-19 samples. T cells, B-cell-depleted T cells, or PBMCs provided the cDNA or gDNA that served as material.

This CDR3 has 13 residues. The V gene end was trimmed by 5 bases and the J gene end by 5 bases; junction bases not matched to a gene: 2. Categorization into cohorts depended on clinical history that participants reported. The protocol was immunoSEQ multiplex PCR, while the TCRdb copy is restricted to in-frame clones and leaves out a portion. This sample has under 200,000 clones, with approximately 90% found just once. The V call is TRBV12-3 or TRBV12-4, the J call TRBJ1-5; 8 bases map to TRBD1. The TCR originated in a woman aged 40-49 years in a cohort exposed to, infected with or recovered from COVID-19 (not recorded which). Sequencing was done on a sample of PBMCs or T cells enriched from blood (not recorded which). Here the CDR3 DNA reads TGTGCCAGCAGTACAGGGGGGGATCAGCCCCAGCATTTT. It is translated as CASSTGGDQPQHF.